The 7 T cell receptor beta chains listed next were all sequenced from one sample in a study of cytomegalovirus exposure and HLA in healthy donors (dated by TCRdb to between 2016 and 2019). Library preparation employed the immunoSEQ multiplex PCR assay. For the multiplex PCR, a mixture combining 60 forward primers for TCR Vbeta segments and 13 reverse primers for TCR Jbeta segments was used. TCRdb limited this immuneACCESS table to in-frame rearrangements with V and J called. A share of clones is missing; checked studies link under half to unresolved V genes, and the rest is unexplained. The sample includes under 200,000 clones, with more than 75% observed a single time. The ten top clones hold roughly 0.4% of the sample. The sample consisted of PBMCs. The source of these receptors is a male donor in good health and CMV-seropositive.

This clone was seen just once. The J gene is TRBJ1-2, the V gene TRBV4-3, with 9 positions matching TRBD1. V lost 4 bases to trimming and J lost 0 bases; unmatched junction nucleotides: 6. This CDR3 is built from 16 residues. The germline V gene encodes CDR1 LGHNA and CDR2 YSLEER. The CDR3 loop reads CASSRDRVGANYGYTF. Written as DNA, the CDR3 is TGCGCCAGCAGCCGGGACAGGGTAGGAGCTAACTATGGCTACACCTTC.

The rearrangement links TRBV7-6 to TRBJ2-7; 10 nucleotides agree with TRBD2. The V and J ends lost 3 bases and 1 base, in that order; junction bases with no gene match: 6. The CDR3 is made up of 16 amino acids. Germline CDR1 is SGHVS and CDR2 is FNYEAQ. CDR3 coding DNA: TGTGCCAGCAGCTTTACCCTAGCGGGGGAGTCCTACGAGCAGTACTTC. Its protein product is CASSFTLAGESYEQYF.

This chain joins TRBV28 and TRBJ2-7, with 8 bases matching TRBD2. Germline assignment: CDR1 MDHEN and CDR2 SYDVKM. This CDR3 region has 15 residues. V dropped 10 bases and J dropped 3; count of bases not matched to a gene: 14. DNA for the CDR3: TGTGCCACCGGAATAGCGGGACCATCAATCTACGAGCAGTACTTC. As protein: CATGIAGPSIYEQYF.

This chain joins TRBV5-4 and TRBJ1-2; TRBD1 agrees at 8 bases. V shed 5 bases, J shed 4 bases, and the junction held 13 bases outside the gene matches. Germline loops: CDR1 SGHNT, CDR2 YYREEE (reference sequence). The CDR3 is 16 amino acids. CDR3 in amino acids: CASSPPQGARVYGYTF. As DNA, the CDR3 is TGTGCCAGCAGTCCTCCCCAGGGGGCGCGGGTCTATGGCTACACCTTC. The full variable domain, its missing parts supplied by reference TRBV5-4 and TRBJ1-2, is ETGVTQSPTHLIKTRGQQVTLRCSSQSGHNTVSWYQQALGQGPQFIFQYYREEENGRGNFPPRFSGLQFPNYSSELNVNALELDDSALYLCASSPPQGARVYGYTFGSGTRLTVV.

This rearrangement joins TRBV6-1 to TRBJ2-1; 7 nucleotides match TRBD2. J was trimmed by 6 bases and V by 4 bases; bases with no gene match: 9. CDR1 and CDR2 from the germline V gene are MNHNS and SASEGT. CDR3 size: 15 residues. The CDR3, as DNA: TGTGCCAGCAGTGTGGGCGGGAGTCCCCTCAATGAGCAGTTCTTC. It encodes CASSVGGSPLNEQFF.

This chain uses TRBV11-2 with TRBJ1-2, with a weak D call TRBD1 (6 bases). The length of the CDR3 is 15 residues. CDR1 is SGHAT, CDR2 FQNNGV, per germline. With 6 bases removed from V and 3 bases from J, the gap between germline ends came to 17 bases. CDR3 coding DNA: TGTGCCAGCAGGCGGGCGGGGGGGCGAGACTATGGCTACACCTTC. It encodes CASRRAGGRDYGYTF.

The J gene is TRBJ1-1, the V gene TRBV5-4, with a tentative D call TRBD1 (6 bases). The CDR3 is 18 amino acids. CDR1 is SGHNT and CDR2 is YYREEE in the germline V gene (reference sequence). Trimming removed 4 bases at V and 1 base at J, with 23 bases between. DNA for the CDR3: TGTGCCAGCAGCACAGCTTCCCCGGGGGGCGCGGGGAACACTGAAGCTTTCTTT. Translation: CASSTASPGGAGNTEAFF.